This T cell receptor (beta chain) derives from a study of T cells in tuberculosis. On the study more broadly: A South African cohort included IGRA-negative adolescents, latently infected IGRA-positive adolescents and adults with active tuberculosis. Within 7 days of starting treatment, or before, PBMC were stored.

On this clone itself: The antigen remains unidentified.

Trimming pared 2 bases from V and 5 bases from J, leaving 9 bases between. This CDR3 has 13 amino acids. The germline V gene has CDR1 MNHNY and CDR2 SVGAGI (reference sequence). Measured with immunoSEQ multiplex PCR; TCRdb has only the in-frame clones, and not every one. The sample lists about 49,000 clones, about 96% seen once, with approximately 1.5% in the top ten. This sample's time point: new active TB diagnosis, blood taken before or within 7 days of starting treatment. The study, taken as a whole, reports: Shorter CDR3-alpha in active tuberculosis partly drove smaller distances. Samples were chosen by availability of cryopreserved specimens.

V and J are TRBV6-6 and TRBJ1-2; no clear D gene. The clonotype originates from an adult with tuberculosis. Specimen: PBMCs, collected at tuberculosis diagnosis. The CDR3 is CASSYERSYGYTF. The CDR3 coding sequence is TGTGCCAGCAGTTACGAAAGGAGTTATGGCTACACCTTC.